The TCR beta chain described here comes from a study of T cells after yellow fever vaccination. One entry per CDR3 protein results from TCRdb running MiXCR on the 5' RACE reads. Of under 95,000 distinct CDR3 sequences listed, about 7.3% were seen once; the top ten hold about 27%. CDR3 length equals 16 residues. V dropped 2 bases and J dropped 6 bases, with 17 bases sitting between them. CDR1 MNHEY and CDR2 SVGEGT come from the germline V gene. This specimen was CD8+ T cells sorted from PBMCs, taken 10 to 11 days after the first yellow fever vaccination. This sequence originates from a young man who received the YFV17D yellow fever vaccine. The V and J genes are TRBV6-2 or TRBV6-3 and TRBJ2-1; tentative D call: TRBD1 (5 bases). CDR3 sequence reads: CASSYRTVGLRNEQFF. CDR3 nucleotide sequence: TGTGCCAGCAGTTACCGTACTGTGGGGCTTCGCAATGAGCAGTTCTTC.